A selection of T cell receptor beta chains follows, all from one sample in a study of blood T cell repertoires in COVID-19. Sequenced by immunoSEQ multiplex PCR; TCRdb stores in-frame clones only, minus some. Of 80,000 or so clones listed, 82% are singletons. The source material was peripheral blood. Source of these receptors: a human donor in a cohort sampled during active COVID-19. Each CDR3 is given with its conserved first and last residue. The D gene is left open where the match is weak. The size field is filled for only some rows; it gives once, few, many or a size class.

>TRBV29-1|-|-|TRBJ1-5
CSVEDPRGVGQPQHF
TGCAGCGTTGAAGACCCCCGGGGGGTCGGTCAGCCCCAGCATTTT
>TRBV18|TRBD1|few|TRBJ2-7
CASSPQAAGGSYEQYF
TGTGCCAGCTCACCACAGGCGGCAGGGGGCTCCTACGAGCAGTACTTC
>TRBV9|-|-|TRBJ1-1
CASSPAPRDTEAFF
TGTGCCAGCAGCCCCGCCCCCAGGGACACTGAAGCTTTCTTT
>TRBV7-9|-|-|TRBJ1-1
CASSLTSYGEAFF
TGTGCCAGCAGCTTAACGAGTTACGGGGAAGCTTTCTTT
>TRBV9|TRBD1|few|TRBJ1-1
CASSARTGSNTEAFF
TGTGCCAGCAGCGCAAGGACAGGGTCGAACACTGAAGCTTTCTTT
>TRBV7-2|-|few|TRBJ1-2
CASSPRGPPNYGYTF
TGTGCCAGCAGCCCAAGGGGTCCCCCTAACTATGGCTACACCTTC
>TRBV10-2|-|-|TRBJ1-1
CASSYGRENTEAFF
TGCGCCAGCAGCTATGGACGGGAAAACACTGAAGCTTTCTTT
>TRBV29-1|-|-|TRBJ2-1
CSVEDRVSYNEQFF
TGCAGCGTTGAAGATCGGGTATCCTACAATGAGCAGTTCTTC
>TRBV13|-|-|TRBJ2-7
CASSLAPYEQYF
TGTGCCAGCAGCTTGGCACCCTACGAGCAGTACTTC
>TRBV9|-|-|TRBJ1-1
CASSVQGQMNTEAFF
TGTGCCAGCAGCGTGCAGGGTCAAATGAACACTGAAGCTTTCTTT
>TRBV7-2|TRBD2|-|TRBJ2-7
CASSLGLAGGENEQYF
TGTGCCAGCAGCTTAGGACTAGCGGGGGGCGAAAACGAGCAGTACTTC
>TRBV6-5|TRBD1|-|TRBJ2-7
CASGTGTGVSYEQYF
TGTGCCAGCGGCACCGGGACAGGGGTGTCCTACGAGCAGTACTTC
>TRBV6-5|TRBD1|-|TRBJ1-5
CASSGGQGHQPQHF
TGTGCCAGCAGCGGAGGACAGGGGCATCAGCCCCAGCATTTT
>TRBV15|TRBD1|-|TRBJ2-1
CATSKLGTGDNEQFF
TGTGCCACCAGCAAACTAGGGACAGGGGACAATGAGCAGTTCTTC
>TRBV4-1|-|-|TRBJ2-3
CASSQGDTTSDTQYF
TGCGCCAGCAGCCAAGGGGACACTACGTCAGATACGCAGTATTTT
>TRBV5-1|-|-|TRBJ2-3
CASSLAPGLGGADTQYF
TGCGCCAGCAGCTTGGCCCCGGGACTAGGGGGCGCAGATACGCAGTATTTT
>TRBV4-3|TRBD1|-|TRBJ1-5
CASSLGTDSNQPQHF
TGCGCCAGCAGCCTAGGGACAGATAGCAATCAGCCCCAGCATTTT
>TRBV7-2|-|-|TRBJ1-3
CASSLLEPSGNTIYF
TGTGCCAGCAGCCTCCTGGAGCCCTCTGGAAACACCATATATTTT
>TRBV18|-|once|TRBJ2-6
CASSPRQGLTGANVLTF
TGTGCCAGCTCACCAAGGCAGGGTTTGACTGGGGCCAACGTCCTGACTTTC
>TRBV7-2|TRBD1|-|TRBJ1-1
CASSFRQGQAFF
TGTGCCAGCAGCTTTCGACAGGGGCAAGCTTTCTTT
>TRBV6-1|-|-|TRBJ2-1
CASSDRGVGEQFF
TGTGCCAGCAGTGACAGGGGAGTGGGCGAGCAGTTCTTC
>TRBV7-2|TRBD1|-|TRBJ1-3
CASSPQQGAGNTIYF
TGTGCCAGCAGCCCGCAGCAGGGGGCCGGAAACACCATATATTTT
>TRBV6-5|-|-|TRBJ1-6
CAGGRNENSPLHF
TGTGCAGGGGGACGGAACGAGAATTCACCCCTCCACTTT
>TRBV9|-|-|TRBJ2-7
CASSGSGRGRDEQYF
TGTGCCAGCAGCGGCAGTGGCAGGGGAAGGGACGAGCAGTACTTC
>TRBV7-8|-|-|TRBJ2-3
CASSLARFPDTQYF
TGTGCCAGCAGCTTAGCCAGGTTCCCAGATACGCAGTATTTT
>TRBV4-3|TRBD1|-|TRBJ1-6
CASSHIGQGNSSPLHF
TGCGCCAGCAGCCATATCGGACAGGGGAATAGTTCACCCCTCCACTTT
>TRBV7-9|TRBD1|-|TRBJ1-4
CASSSRQGARAATNEKLFF
TGTGCCAGCAGCTCCAGACAGGGGGCACGCGCAGCAACTAATGAAAAACTGTTTTTT
>TRBV6-1|-|-|TRBJ1-1
CASSEHVGAGTEAFF
TGTGCCAGCAGTGAACACGTAGGGGCTGGGACTGAAGCTTTCTTT
>TRBV6-5|TRBD1|-|TRBJ1-1
CASSSIGTGGTEAFF
TGTGCCAGCAGTTCCATCGGGACAGGGGGCACTGAAGCTTTCTTT
>TRBV20-1|-|-|TRBJ1-2
CSATLSVGYTF
TGCAGTGCTACTCTCTCGGTTGGCTACACCTTC
>TRBV3-1/TRBV3-2|TRBD1|-|TRBJ2-2
CASSPVPGQGTGELFF
TGTGCCAGCAGCCCCGTCCCGGGACAGGGGACCGGGGAGCTGTTTTTT
>TRBV9|-|once|TRBJ2-1
CASSSRGSGNNEQFF
TGTGCCAGCAGCAGCCGGGGGAGCGGAAACAATGAGCAGTTCTTC
>TRBV25-1|-|-|TRBJ1-2
CASSEYLGYTF
TGTGCCAGCAGTGAATACTTGGGCTACACCTTC
>TRBV6-2/TRBV6-3|-|-|TRBJ2-3
CASSYFRGRFTDTQYF
TGTGCCAGCAGTTACTTCAGGGGCCGGTTCACAGATACGCAGTATTTT
>TRBV15|-|-|TRBJ1-1
CATASEAGRTEAFF
TGTGCCACCGCGTCTGAAGCAGGGCGCACTGAAGCTTTCTTT
>TRBV7-9|-|once|TRBJ2-7
CASSMTQGGGYEQYF
TGTGCCAGCAGTATGACACAGGGTGGTGGGTACGAGCAGTACTTC
>TRBV5-1|-|-|TRBJ2-7
CASSYDGGPLNEQYF
TGCGCCAGCAGCTACGACGGGGGGCCCCTTAACGAGCAGTACTTC
>TRBV3-1/TRBV3-2|TRBD1|-|TRBJ1-4
CATGEPGQINEKLFF
TGTGCCACCGGGGAACCGGGACAGATTAATGAAAAACTGTTTTTT
>TRBV6-2/TRBV6-3|-|-|TRBJ1-2
CASSYPFSGGYTF
TGTGCCAGCAGTTACCCTTTTTCGGGTGGCTACACCTTC
>TRBV24-1|-|-|TRBJ2-3
CATSDLVDTQYF
TGTGCCACCAGTGATCTAGTAGATACGCAGTATTTT
>TRBV9|TRBD1|-|TRBJ2-3
CASSHDRESDTQYF
TGTGCCAGCAGCCATGACAGGGAATCAGATACGCAGTATTTT
>TRBV27|-|-|TRBJ1-3
CASSETQGIGGNTIYF
TGTGCCAGCAGTGAAACCCAGGGGATCGGTGGAAACACCATATATTTT
>TRBV7-9|TRBD2|-|TRBJ2-5
CASSPGLLAGGQETQYF
TGTGCCAGCAGCCCCGGGCTACTAGCGGGGGGCCAAGAGACCCAGTACTTC
>TRBV4-1|TRBD1|-|TRBJ1-2
CASSHLPGQGGDGYTF
TGCGCCAGCAGCCATCTCCCGGGACAGGGGGGAGATGGCTACACCTTC
>TRBV29-1|TRBD1|once|TRBJ1-4
CSVVRGGQGREKLFF
TGCAGCGTTGTCCGGGGGGGACAGGGTCGTGAAAAACTGTTTTTT
>TRBV4-2|-|-|TRBJ1-5
CASSQGGLGLHQPQHF
TGTGCCAGCAGCCAAGGGGGACTGGGGCTACATCAGCCCCAGCATTTT
>TRBV6-6|TRBD1|-|TRBJ1-5
CASTGGQGNYQPQHF
TGTGCCAGCACCGGCGGACAGGGAAATTATCAGCCCCAGCATTTT
>TRBV9|-|-|TRBJ2-6
CASSVYGANVLTF
TGTGCCAGCAGCGTATATGGGGCCAACGTCCTGACTTTC
>TRBV7-6|-|-|TRBJ1-6
CASSLGSSSYNSPLHF
TGTGCCAGCAGCTTAGGGTCGAGCTCCTATAATTCACCCCTCCACTTT
>TRBV5-1|TRBD1|-|TRBJ1-2
CASSVTSGTGDGYTF
TGCGCCAGCAGCGTGACATCCGGGACAGGGGACGGCTACACCTTC
>TRBV18|-|few|TRBJ1-1
CASSPTKFEAFF
TGTGCCAGCTCACCCACAAAATTTGAAGCTTTCTTT
>TRBV6-5|-|-|TRBJ1-1
CAGGTRMNTEAFF
TGTGCGGGGGGAACCCGCATGAACACTGAAGCTTTCTTT
>TRBV2|TRBD1|-|TRBJ2-1
CASSSRTGYNEQFF
TGTGCCAGCAGTTCAAGGACAGGCTACAATGAGCAGTTCTTC